This paragraph covers one TCR beta chain sequence. Its antigen is unknown. Relative to the germline gene, one junction end is altered; a read error may explain this. This record belongs to a study of T-cell memory formation after mild COVID-19. Study-level points and caveats: CD8+ contracting clones occupied EMRA, while CD4+ ones occupied mainly CM and EM.

Constant-segment-primed 5'RACE gave TCR alpha and TCR beta cDNA libraries with sample barcodes and UMIs. TCRdb redid the calling of the 5' RACE reads with MiXCR, one entry per CDR3 protein. Here the sample spans 450,000 to 650,000 distinct CDR3 sequences, around 21% being singletons. The CDR3 is made up of 11 amino acids. The sequence derives from an adult woman who had mild COVID-19 (a few samples of this study predate the infection). Cell type and time point are not known. The sample was PBMCs or a T cell subset sorted from them (not recorded which). The chain combines TRBV12-3 or TRBV12-4 with TRBJ1-1, with D unresolved. In DNA, the CDR3 is TGTGCCAGCAGTTTAGGCACTGATGCTTTCTTT. Amino acids: CASSLGTDAFF.